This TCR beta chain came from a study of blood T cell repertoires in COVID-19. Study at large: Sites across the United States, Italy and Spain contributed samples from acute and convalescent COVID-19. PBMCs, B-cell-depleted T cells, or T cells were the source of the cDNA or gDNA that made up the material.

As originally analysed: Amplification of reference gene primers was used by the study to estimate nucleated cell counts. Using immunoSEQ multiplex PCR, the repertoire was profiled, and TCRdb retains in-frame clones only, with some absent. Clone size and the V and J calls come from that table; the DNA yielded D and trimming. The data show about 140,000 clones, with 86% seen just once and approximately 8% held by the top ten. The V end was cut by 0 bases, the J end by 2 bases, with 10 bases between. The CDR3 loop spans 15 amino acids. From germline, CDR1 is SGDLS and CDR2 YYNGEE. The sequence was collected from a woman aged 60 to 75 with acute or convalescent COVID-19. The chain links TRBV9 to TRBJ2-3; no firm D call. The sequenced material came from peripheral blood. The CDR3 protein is CASSVARSPTDTQYF. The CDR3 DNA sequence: TGTGCCAGCAGCGTAGCCAGGTCACCCACAGATACGCAGTATTTT.